This note documents a single T cell receptor (beta chain) sequence. Authors' data handling: By means of reference gene primer amplification, nucleated cell counts were estimated. The data were produced by immunoSEQ multiplex PCR, yet TCRdb's version contains in-frame clones alone and is incomplete. The V and J calls and clone size come from that table; D and trimming were worked out from the DNA. The table has about 190,000 clones, around 80% seen once; the top ten hold approximately 16%. Everyone who took part was roughly 18 to 95 years old, and they came from roughly 25 US areas. These data come from a study of blood T cell repertoires in COVID-19. Study-wide context: From the United States, Italy and Spain came samples of acute and convalescent COVID-19. PBMCs, B-cell-depleted T cells, or T cells were the source of the cDNA or gDNA that made up the material.

V was cut by 5 bases and J by 3 bases, with 12 bases left in between. The CDR3 runs 14 residues. Germline loops: CDR1 LGHDT, CDR2 YNNKEL (reference sequence). This chain links TRBV3-1 (or the pseudogene TRBV3-2) with TRBJ2-3; a weak D match, TRBD2 (5 bases). This sequence originates from a woman aged 45 to 65 with acute COVID-19. Material: PBMCs or T cells enriched from blood (not recorded which). The CDR3 sequence: CASSTGWRTDTQYF. As DNA, the CDR3 is TGTGCCAGCAGCACGGGGTGGAGGACAGATACGCAGTATTTT.